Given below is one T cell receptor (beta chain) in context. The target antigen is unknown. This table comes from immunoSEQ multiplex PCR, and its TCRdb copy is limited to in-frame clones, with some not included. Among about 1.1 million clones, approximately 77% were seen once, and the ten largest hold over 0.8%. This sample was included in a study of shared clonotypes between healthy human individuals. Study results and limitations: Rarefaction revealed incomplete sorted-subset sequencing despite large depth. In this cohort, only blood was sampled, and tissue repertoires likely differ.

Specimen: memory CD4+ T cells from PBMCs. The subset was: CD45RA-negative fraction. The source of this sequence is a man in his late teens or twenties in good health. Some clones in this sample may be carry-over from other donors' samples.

For the CDR3, the DNA is TGTGCCAGCAGCTTAAGACTAGCGGAAGAGACCCAGTACTTC. This translates into CASSLRLAEETQYF. The chain employs TRBV7-9 and TRBJ2-5, with TRBD2 matching 9 bases. Germline loops: CDR1 SEHNR, CDR2 FQNEAQ (reference sequence). Trimming removed 2 bases from V and 3 bases from J; junction bases left unmatched: 1. The CDR3 totals 14 residues.